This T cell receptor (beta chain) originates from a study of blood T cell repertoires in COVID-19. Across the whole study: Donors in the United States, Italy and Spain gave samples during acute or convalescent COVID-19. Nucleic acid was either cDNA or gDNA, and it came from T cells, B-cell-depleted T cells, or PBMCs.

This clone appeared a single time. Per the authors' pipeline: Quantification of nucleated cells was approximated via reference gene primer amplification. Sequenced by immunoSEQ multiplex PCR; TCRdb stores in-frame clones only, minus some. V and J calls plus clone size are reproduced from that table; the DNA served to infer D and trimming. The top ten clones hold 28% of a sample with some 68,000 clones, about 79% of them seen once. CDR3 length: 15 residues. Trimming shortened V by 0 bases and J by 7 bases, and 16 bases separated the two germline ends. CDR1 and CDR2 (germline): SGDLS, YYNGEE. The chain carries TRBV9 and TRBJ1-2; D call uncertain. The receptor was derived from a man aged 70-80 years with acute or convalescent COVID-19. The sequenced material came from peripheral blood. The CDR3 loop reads CASSVATDPGPGYTF. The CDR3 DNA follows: TGTGCCAGCAGCGTAGCTACAGACCCAGGTCCTGGCTACACCTTC.